Following are 7 T cell receptor beta chains from one sample sequenced in a study of T cell responses to AZD1222 COVID-19 vaccine. Using immunoSEQ multiplex PCR, the repertoire was profiled, and TCRdb retains in-frame clones only, with some absent. The table records 120,000 or so clones, 70% to 90% of them present only once. This material consisted of peripheral blood, taken on day 0 of AZD1222 vaccination. The receptors stem from an adult in good health.

The V call is TRBV6-2 or TRBV6-3, the J call TRBJ2-6; 8 nucleotides align to TRBD2. The ends lost 6 bases at V and 2 bases at J; junction bases unmatched: 9. CDR3 length: 17 amino acids. The germline CDR1 and CDR2 sequences are MNHEY and SVGEGT. The chain's CDR3 is CASSGQREFAGANVLTF. The CDR3 nucleotides are TGTGCCAGCAGCGGCCAGCGGGAGTTTGCTGGGGCCAACGTCCTGACTTTC.

The chain carries TRBV4-2 and TRBJ1-2; weak D call: TRBD1 (6 bases). The V and J ends lost 0 bases and 7 bases respectively, with 15 bases between them. Germline values: CDR1 LGHNA, CDR2 YNFKEQ. This CDR3 region has 15 residues. The DNA for the CDR3 is TGTGCCAGCAGCCAAGATCAACAGGACAGCGGTGGCTACACCTTC. Translation: CASSQDQQDSGGYTF.

This chain joins TRBV9 and TRBJ2-5; D is possibly TRBD2 (5 bases). Trimming took 2 bases from V and 5 from J, leaving 13 bases between them. The CDR3 extends over 14 amino acids. Germline lookup yields CDR1 SGDLS and CDR2 YYNGEE. CDR3 loop: CASSVGQRRETQYF. As DNA, the CDR3 is TGTGCCAGCAGCGTGGGCCAGCGGCGGGAGACCCAGTACTTC.

The chain recombines TRBV3-1 (or the pseudogene TRBV3-2) with TRBJ1-5; D not resolved. Trimming removed 0 bases at V and 0 bases at J, with 6 bases between. The CDR3 totals 15 residues. CDR1 and CDR2 from the germline V gene are LGHDT and YNNKEL (reference sequence). CDR3: CASSQDRASNQPQHF. The CDR3 nucleotides read TGTGCCAGCAGCCAAGATCGGGCTAGCAATCAGCCCCAGCATTTT.

This chain joins TRBV2 and TRBJ1-1; 8 nucleotides match TRBD1. CDR3 length: 13 residues. The germline gives CDR1 SNHLY, CDR2 FYNNEI. V was pared by 6 bases and J by 4 bases, with 4 bases of the junction left unmatched. CDR3 nucleotides: TGTGCCAGCAGGGCCGACAGGGGCACTGAAGCTTTCTTT. Its translation: CASRADRGTEAFF.

Here the CDR3 reads CASSSRGSAPYEQYF. The CDR3 DNA sequence: TGCGCCAGCAGCAGCAGGGGGAGCGCCCCCTACGAGCAGTACTTC. The V gene is TRBV5-1, the J gene TRBJ2-7, with TRBD1 matching 7 bases. The length of the CDR3 is 15 residues. Germline CDR1 and CDR2: SGHRS and YFSETQ. The V gene end was trimmed by 4 bases and the J gene end by 2 bases; junction bases not matched to a gene: 9.

CDR3 DNA: TGTGCCAGCAGCTTAGGGCTAGCGGGTTTATCCTACGAGCAGTACTTC. This encodes CASSLGLAGLSYEQYF. This chain joins TRBV7-2 and TRBJ2-7, with 8 positions matching TRBD2. Germline V gives CDR1 SGHTA, CDR2 FQGNSA. There are 16 residues in the CDR3. Trimming at V came to 1 base and at J to 1 base, leaving 6 bases not matched to a gene.